This T cell receptor (beta chain) was profiled in a study of CD8+ T cells in alopecia areata. Study context: Treated patients were given oral tofacitinib, which was dosed at 5 to 10 mg twice daily.

V lost 7 bases to trimming and J lost 2 bases, with 21 bases between them. This CDR3 is built from 15 residues. Germline CDR1 is SQVTM and CDR2 is ANQGSEA. Specimens obtained from alopecia areata patients comprised lesional scalp punch biopsies and peripheral blood. The sequencing template was cDNA reverse transcribed from extracted RNA. Libraries were prepared by immunoSEQ multiplex PCR; TCRdb keeps only in-frame clonotypes and omits some of them. The repertoire has about 150,000 clones, 87% of them found once; the top ten carry over 13%. This clonotype originated in a human donor with alopecia areata. The gene calls are TRBV29-1 and TRBJ2-7; D tentatively fits TRBD1 or TRBD2 (5 bases each). Material: CD8+ T cells sorted from blood, obtained at week 0. In nucleotides, the CDR3 is TGCAGCGCCCTAGGTCTGGGGACGGGAACCTACGAGCAGTACTTC. Its protein is CSALGLGTGTYEQYF.